This TCR beta chain stems from a study of blood T cell repertoires in COVID-19 (TCRdb year 2020). About the full investigation: Collaborator samples came from the United States, Italy and Spain and covered acute and convalescent phases of COVID-19. The prospective study material was composed of cDNA or gDNA derived from T cells, B-cell-depleted T cells, or PBMCs. Subjects who had been exposed to COVID-19, were actively infected with it, or had recovered from it provided the deeply sampled blood TCRbeta repertoires that made up the dataset. The repertoires were released in a freely available public database intended as a resource for research on the immune response to SARS-CoV-2. Samples were obtained from the ongoing ImmuneRACE study (first 160 participants) and from 1,000 to 1,500 subjects provided by 6 global collaborators. Sample metadata almost always included a de-identified subject ID, COVID-19 status, age in years and sex. Where HLA class I and class II types were available, the types were taken from metadata supplied by the sample provider, not from assay-based typing.

Turning to this clone: Its antigen has not been determined. No base qualities exist here, and no much larger clone lies one base off it.

The immunoSEQ Assay, a bias-controlled multiplex PCR, was used to amplify TCRbeta CDR3 regions from genomic DNA. In the authors' own workflow: The number of nucleated cells in each sample was estimated from the amplification of reference gene primers within the assay. Sequence reads were collapsed and filtered to measure the absolute abundance of every unique TCRbeta CDR3 rearrangement. Productive Simpson clonality was computed per sample as the square root of Simpson's diversity index over productive rearrangements. TCRdb obtained this table from immuneACCESS and retained in-frame rearrangements with V and J assigned. These tables miss some clones; where compared with another copy, unresolved V genes account for less than half of the shortfall, and the remainder is unexplained. The DNA was the basis for D and trimming; V, J and clone size are from that table. This sample gives tens of thousands of clones in total; roughly four fifths of them show up just once. Together, the top ten hold more than 7.5% of the sample.

Spanning cysteine to phenylalanine, the CDR3 consists of 12 amino acids. CDR3 DNA only is kept here, 36 bases in frame from base 1. Trimming removed 8 bases from V and 3 bases from J, leaving 11 bases between the germline ends. CDR1 and CDR2 were assigned from the germline V gene as SNHLY and FYNNEI. Each collaborating institution followed its own protocols to collect whole blood in K2EDTA tubes. For TCRbeta analysis, collaborators shipped samples in one of three forms: frozen whole blood, isolated PBMCs, or DNA extracted from either of those sample types. Broader findings and caveats from the paper: How much clinical and demographic metadata was included differed by source and by participant, and the metadata was provided uncurated.

This chain joins TRBV2 to TRBJ2-7, and perhaps TRBD2 as D gene, on 5 matching bases. Material: peripheral blood. This clonotype was sampled from an elderly woman with acute or convalescent COVID-19. This receptor carries the CDR3 CASLASIYEQYF. The nucleotide sequence is given as TGTGCCAGCTTGGCTAGCATCTACGAGCAGTACTTC. The entire variable domain, with the stretches around the CDR3 drawn from the reference TRBV2 and TRBJ2-7 proteins, is EPEVTQTPSHQVTQMGQEVILRCVPISNHLYFYWYRQILGQKVEFLVSFYNNEISEKSEIFDDQFSVERPDGSNFTLKIRSTKLEDSAMYFCASLASIYEQYFGPGTRLTVT.